This TCR beta chain was found in a study of blood T cell repertoires in COVID-19. As for the study in general: There were acute and convalescent COVID-19 samples, and they came from the United States, Italy and Spain.

In the source study's methods: Nucleated cell counts were estimated from reference gene primer amplification. Clones were read by immunoSEQ multiplex PCR, and TCRdb kept only the in-frame ones, dropping some. V, J and clone size derive from that table, while D and trimming were established from the DNA sequence. The table lists about 400,000 clones, 85% to 90% of them singletons. The CDR3 is 20 residues long. CDR1 and CDR2 from the germline V gene are MDHEN and SYDVKM. The ends lost 6 bases at V and 0 bases at J; junction bases unmatched: 18. Enrolled through a virtual design, the participants were between roughly 18 and 90 years of age and came from 24 US areas. Donors were grouped by their self-reported clinical history.

This clonotype was sampled from a woman younger than 45 who had recovered from COVID-19. Sequenced sample: PBMCs or T cells enriched from blood (not recorded which). V and J are TRBV28 and TRBJ1-3; TRBD1 agrees at 9 bases. CDR3 loop: CASSTPGQGTNWYSGNTIYF. CDR3 nucleotide sequence: TGTGCCAGCAGCACCCCCGGACAGGGGACGAATTGGTACTCTGGAAACACCATATATTTT.